These 29 T cell receptor beta chains were all obtained from the same sample, sequenced in a study of CD8+CD57+ T cells in acquired aplastic anemia. Both TCR beta VDJ combination and CDR3 sequence profiling were carried out. Genomic DNA was the template for this profiling. TCRdb called the reads again in MiXCR, with one record for every CDR3 protein. The table shows about 140,000 distinct CDR3 sequences, with 41% occurring only once. What was sequenced was sorted CD4+, CD8+, or CD8+CD57+ T cells (not recorded which) from PBMCs. The source is a human donor in good health, serving as a control.

The rearrangement uses TRBV5-6 and TRBJ2-5, with 9 bases that match TRBD2. The CDR3 runs to 15 residues. V lost 7 bases to trimming and J lost 3 bases; unmatched junction nucleotides: 10. Germline V lookup: CDR1 SGHDT, CDR2 YYEEEE. Here the CDR3 reads CASGGVASGEETQYF. CDR3 DNA: TGTGCCAGCGGCGGAGTGGCTAGCGGGGAAGAGACCCAGTACTTC.

Comment on this clonotype: A much larger clonotype is one base distant, so this may be a read error. The V and J genes are TRBV5-1 and TRBJ1-1; D may be TRBD1 (6 bases). The CDR3 sequence is 14 residues long. CDR1 is SGHRS and CDR2 is YFSETQ in the germline V gene. The CDR3 spells CASSWGGGGTEALF. Written as DNA, the CDR3 is TGCGCCAGCAGCTGGGGAGGGGGAGGGACTGAAGCTCTCTTT.

Remarks on this clonotype: A clone one base away is much larger, so this may be a read error. J is TRBJ2-1 and V is TRBV10-3; TRBD2 aligns across 7 bases. V shed 3 bases, J shed 5 bases, and the junction held 7 bases outside the gene matches. The CDR3 runs 15 residues. Per germline, CDR1 ENHRY and CDR2 SYGVKD. This CDR3 reads CAISDSGLDNNEQFF. CDR3 bases: TGTGCCATCAGTGACTCAGGACTAGATAACAATGAGCAGTTCTTC.

The V call is TRBV7-9, the J call TRBJ2-3; D ambiguous. Germline CDR1 SEHNR, CDR2 FQNEAQ (reference sequence). Trimming took 4 bases from V and 10 from J, leaving 9 bases between them. The CDR3 sequence is 11 residues long. The DNA for the CDR3 is TGTGCCAGCAGCTCTCTAGTTGCGCAGTATTTT. It encodes CASSSLVAQYF.

This clonotype has at least ten counts. This chain uses TRBV2 with TRBJ2-5; 7 bases agree with TRBD2. CDR3 length: 15 amino acids. Trimming at V came to 7 bases and at J to 3 bases, leaving 11 bases not matched to a gene. Germline CDR1 is SNHLY and CDR2 is FYNNEI. The CDR3 reads CASIPRDYHKETQYF. The DNA for the CDR3 is TGTGCCAGCATTCCCCGGGACTATCATAAAGAGACCCAGTACTTC.

This clonotype was recorded at least ten times. The J gene is TRBJ2-7, the V gene TRBV18, with D hard to call. Trimming left V 6 bases short and J 0 bases short, with 3 bases between. This CDR3 region has 11 residues. Per germline, CDR1 KGHSH and CDR2 LQKENI. The CDR3 DNA follows: TGTGCCAGCTCCCACTCCTACGAGCAGTACTTC. Protein: CASSHSYEQYF.

This clonotype appeared once. One end of the junction is discordant with germline, which a read error may explain. This sequence joins TRBV9 and TRBJ1-3; possibly TRBD1 for D (5 bases). CDR3 size: 12 residues. The germline V gene has CDR1 SGDLS and CDR2 YYNGEE. The CDR3, as DNA: TGTGCCAGCAGCGACACGTCGGGGGTCAGGGATTTT. This codes for CASSDTSGVRDF.

The rearrangement links TRBV20-1 to TRBJ2-3; no reliable D call. Germline values: CDR1 DFQATT, CDR2 SNEGSKA (reference sequence). This CDR3 region has 12 residues. V was shortened by 0 bases and J by 4 bases, with 5 bases between the two germline ends. CDR3 residues: CSARDEADTQYF. The CDR3 region has the DNA TGCAGTGCTAGAGATGAGGCAGATACGCAGTATTTT.

This clonotype was recorded many times. CDR3 coding DNA: TGTGCCAGCAGTTCCGGGACTAGCTCCTACAATGAGCAGTTCTTC. This translates into CASSSGTSSYNEQFF. The V and J genes are TRBV6-5 and TRBJ2-1; 8 bases agree with TRBD2. V shed 4 bases, J shed 0 bases, and the junction held 2 bases outside the gene matches. Germline V lookup: CDR1 MNHEY, CDR2 SVGAGI. CDR3 length: 15 amino acids.

The sample holds many counts of this clonotype. The genes are TRBV5-1 and TRBJ1-2, with D tentatively TRBD1 (6 bases). V shed 4 bases and J shed 2 bases, with 12 bases lying between them. The CDR3 loop spans 14 amino acids. Germline V gene sequence: CDR1 SGHRS, CDR2 YFSETQ. CDR3 coding DNA: TGCGCCAGCAGCCAGGGGACCTCCAACTATGGCTACACCTTC. Amino acid sequence: CASSQGTSNYGYTF.

This clonotype has more than one count but fewer than ten. This rearrangement joins TRBV7-9 to TRBJ1-1; D is uncertain. Germline assignment: CDR1 SEHNR and CDR2 FQNEAQ (reference sequence). The length of the CDR3 is 13 residues. V was cut by 3 bases and J by 4 bases, with 9 bases left in between. The CDR3 DNA reads as TGTGCCAGCAGCTTGCGGTGGGGCACTGAAGCTTTCTTT. Protein: CASSLRWGTEAFF.

This clonotype was picked up many times. V gene TRBV29-1 combines with J gene TRBJ1-2; the D gene is possibly TRBD1 (5 bases). CDR1 is SQVTM and CDR2 is ANQGSEA in the germline V gene. V was pared by 4 bases and J by 0 bases, with 12 bases between. CDR3 length equals 14 residues. CDR3 DNA: TGCAGCGTTGTTCCACAGGAAGCTAACTATGGCTACACCTTC. Its translation is CSVVPQEANYGYTF.

This rearrangement joins TRBV6-1 to TRBJ1-1; the D is unclear. Germline-derived CDR1 and CDR2 are MNHNS and SASEGT. V lost 8 bases and J lost 0, with 7 bases in between. This CDR3 is 12 amino acids long. The CDR3 is CASWIMNTEAFF. The CDR3, as DNA: TGTGCCAGCTGGATCATGAACACTGAAGCTTTCTTT.

Details on this clonotype: Germline is not matched at one junction end, which may reflect a read error. The V call is TRBV2, the J call TRBJ1-1; D not resolved. Germline values: CDR1 SNHLY, CDR2 FYNNEI. The CDR3 is made up of 13 amino acids. The CDR3 region is CASSPGRDTEAFF. As DNA, the CDR3 is TGTGCCTCCTCGCCGGGTCGAGACACTGAGGCTTTCTTT.

This clonotype showed up many times. The rearrangement links TRBV5-1 to TRBJ2-7; D is perhaps TRBD1 (6 bases). This CDR3 is built from 14 residues. In germline, CDR1 is SGHRS, CDR2 YFSETQ. Trimming shortened V by 4 bases and J by 6 bases, and 17 bases separated the two germline ends. DNA of the CDR3: TGCGCCAGCAGCCTACGGACAGTGGCGGCCGAGCAGTACTTC. Protein sequence: CASSLRTVAAEQYF.

The rearrangement joins TRBV29-1 to TRBJ1-1; D might be TRBD1 (5 bases). Germline V gene sequence: CDR1 SQVTM, CDR2 ANQGSEA. V lost 1 base and J 0 bases, leaving 9 bases between the germline ends. The CDR3 consists of 14 residues. CDR3 sequence: CSVEGTTMNTEAFF. CDR3 bases: TGCAGCGTTGAAGGGACAACAATGAACACTGAAGCTTTCTTT.

At least ten counts were recorded for this clonotype. One end of the junction varies from germline; a read error may be responsible. The rearrangement joins TRBV6-2 or TRBV6-3 to TRBJ2-2; D not resolved. The CDR3 loop spans 11 amino acids. CDR1 MNHEY and CDR2 SVGEGT come from the germline V gene. The CDR3 DNA follows: TGTGCCAGCCGTTACGCCGGGGAGCTGTTTTTT. It encodes CASRYAGELFF.

This clonotype was counted many times. The rearrangement links TRBV5-1 to TRBJ2-7, with D unclear. V was clipped by 0 bases and J by 1 base, with 5 bases between them. Germline CDR1 is SGHRS and CDR2 is YFSETQ. The CDR3 runs 13 residues. In DNA form, the CDR3 reads TGCGCCAGCAGCTTGGTCGGGTCCTACGAGCAGTACTTC. The encoded protein is CASSLVGSYEQYF.

About this clonotype: A much larger clone lies one base from this, so it may be a read error. The V and J genes are TRBV3-1 and TRBJ2-3, with TRBD2 as a possible D gene (5 bases). The germline CDR1 and CDR2 sequences are LGHDT and YNNKEL (reference sequence). CDR3 size: 12 residues. Trimming left V 3 bases short and J 10 bases short, with 11 bases between. The CDR3, as DNA: TGTGCCAGCAGCCAGGAACTAGTCCCGCAGTATTTT. Residues: CASSQELVPQYF.

The J gene is TRBJ2-1, the V gene TRBV27; 8 bases line up with TRBD2. The V segment lost 8 bases and the J segment 4 bases; nucleotides outside the gene matches: 7. Germline V gene lookup returns CDR1 MNHEY and CDR2 SMNVEV (reference sequence). The CDR3 is 14 amino acids. The chain's CDR3 is CASGKRGSYNEQFF. CDR3 coding DNA: TGTGCCAGCGGCAAGCGGGGGTCATACAATGAGCAGTTCTTC.

This clonotype was detected a few times. The chain links TRBV30 to TRBJ1-2, with D perhaps matching TRBD1 (6 bases). The CDR3 has 14 residues. V lost 0 bases and J lost 4, with 12 bases in between. Germline V CDR1 and CDR2: GTSNPN, SVGIG (reference sequence). The CDR3 region has the DNA TGTGCCTGGAGTGTGGGACACCCTTCCTATGGCTACACCTTC. It specifies CAWSVGHPSYGYTF.

Worth noting for this clonotype: An end of the junction does not agree with germline; a read error may underlie this. This chain connects TRBV29-1 to TRBJ2-7; 8 nucleotides line up with TRBD1. In germline, CDR1 is SQVTM, CDR2 ANQGSEA. The CDR3 runs 12 residues. DNA of the CDR3: TGCAGTGTTGTGGACAGGGAGTACGAGCGGTACTTC. It is translated as CSVVDREYERYF.

Ten or more counts support this clonotype. The V call is TRBV6-1, the J call TRBJ1-2, with TRBD1 matching 9 bases. V dropped 5 bases and J dropped 3; count of bases not matched to a gene: 1. The CDR3 sequence is 13 residues long. In germline, CDR1 is MNHNS, CDR2 SASEGT. The DNA for the CDR3 is TGTGCCAGCAGTCGGACAGGGGACTATGGCTACACCTTC. Its protein is CASSRTGDYGYTF.

This clonotype was detected many times. J is TRBJ2-7 and V is TRBV3-1; 7 nucleotides align to TRBD1. V was pared by 4 bases and J by 1 base, with 7 bases of the junction left unmatched. Germline V CDR1 and CDR2: LGHDT, YNNKEL (reference sequence). The CDR3 covers 15 residues. CDR3 in DNA: TGTGCCAGCAGCCCAGACAGGGACGGTTCCTACGAGCAGTACTTC. It yields the protein CASSPDRDGSYEQYF.

This clonotype was detected ten times or more. CDR3 sequence (DNA): TGCAGCGTTGAGCCGGACGGAGACACTGAAGCTTTCTTT. It encodes CSVEPDGDTEAFF. The V and J genes are TRBV29-1 and TRBJ1-1; D gene unclear. Trimming pared 3 bases from V and 3 bases from J, leaving 11 bases between. The CDR3 is 13 residues long. Germline values: CDR1 SQVTM, CDR2 ANQGSEA. The full variable domain, with the rest looked up from reference TRBV29-1 and TRBJ1-1, is SAVISQKPSRDICQRGTSLTIQCQVDSQVTMMFWYRQQPGQSLTLIATANQGSEATYESGFVIDKFPISRPNLTFSTLTVSNMSPEDSSIYLCSVEPDGDTEAFFGQGTRLTVV.

This clonotype appeared many times. The chain combines TRBV10-1 with TRBJ2-1, with TRBD1 as a possible D gene (5 bases). The CDR3 covers 13 residues. Between the trimmed V and J ends, which lost 0 bases and 8 bases, there was a span of 8 bases. CDR1 WNHNN and CDR2 SYGVQD come from the germline V gene (reference sequence). In DNA, the CDR3 is TGCGCCAGCAGTGAGTCGGGGCGGTATGAGCAGTTCTTC. This gives the protein CASSESGRYEQFF.

DNA for the CDR3: TGTGCCAGCAGCCAGGGACACTTTAACTATGGCTACACCTTC. Translating gives CASSQGHFNYGYTF. V gene TRBV2 combines with J gene TRBJ1-2; D is perhaps TRBD1 (6 bases). V lost 6 bases, J lost 1 base, and 12 bases lay in between. This CDR3 region has 14 residues. Germline CDR1 reads SNHLY; CDR2 reads FYNNEI. Complete variable domain (other parts from reference TRBV2 and TRBJ1-2): EPEVTQTPSHQVTQMGQEVILRCVPISNHLYFYWYRQILGQKVEFLVSFYNNEISEKSEIFDDQFSVERPDGSNFTLKIRSTKLEDSAMYFCASSQGHFNYGYTFGSGTRLTVV.

This clonotype was picked up many times. This chain links TRBV20-1 with TRBJ2-3; TRBD2 agrees at 7 bases. J was trimmed by 4 bases and V by 2 bases; bases with no gene match: 6. CDR3 length equals 14 residues. Germline CDR1 and CDR2: DFQATT and SNEGSKA (reference sequence). The chain's CDR3 is CSARSGTIADTQYF. The DNA for the CDR3 is TGCAGTGCTAGATCTGGGACTATTGCAGATACGCAGTATTTT.

Many counts were recorded for this clonotype. This chain joins TRBV12-3 or TRBV12-4 and TRBJ2-2, with a tentative D call TRBD1 (6 bases). V was trimmed by 8 bases and J by 0 bases, leaving 16 bases between them. This CDR3 is 16 amino acids long. In DNA, the CDR3 is TGTGCCAGCTGGGTAGGGGGAAGGTCGAACACCGGGGAGCTGTTTTTT. It encodes CASWVGGRSNTGELFF.